The rows below give T cell receptor beta chains drawn from one sample of a study of blood T cell repertoires in COVID-19. This table comes from immunoSEQ multiplex PCR, and its TCRdb copy is limited to in-frame clones, with some not included. The table includes about 230,000 clones, around four fifths detected once. Sequencing used peripheral blood. These TCRs come from a woman older than 75 with active or convalescent COVID-19. The CDR3 runs from the conserved cysteine through the conserved F or W. A D gene is named only where the DNA matches it firmly. Expanded clones are given a class, and other clones once, few, many or no size at all.

J gene,clone size,D gene,V gene,CDR3 protein
TRBJ2-1,-,TRBD1,TRBV7-2,CARRDRGHNEQFF
TRBJ1-5,-,TRBD1,TRBV12-3/TRBV12-4,CASGDSRNQPQHF
TRBJ2-1,-,-,TRBV7-8,CASSLRTAKQFF
TRBJ2-7,-,TRBD2,TRBV18,CASSASGTYEQYF
TRBJ1-1,-,-,TRBV7-2,CASSFSSGAFF
TRBJ2-2,-,TRBD2,TRBV11-3,CASSFRGGASGELFF
TRBJ2-3,few,-,TRBV28,CASSLSGGTDTQYF
TRBJ1-3,few,-,TRBV7-9,CASSSRVGNTIYF
TRBJ1-2,-,TRBD1,TRBV18,CASSPVYPGTEIYGYTF
TRBJ2-5,few,TRBD2,TRBV11-2,CASSLIAGGVKTQYF
TRBJ1-5,-,-,TRBV6-1,CASSEGGVQPQHF
TRBJ2-1,-,-,TRBV21-1,CASSSGLSSYNEQFF
TRBJ1-2,-,-,TRBV5-1,CASSIRPGRAGGYTF
TRBJ2-1,-,TRBD2,TRBV3-1/TRBV3-2,CASSRRGGASSYNEQFF
TRBJ2-3,-,-,TRBV28,CASGGAPTDTQYF
TRBJ1-6,few,-,TRBV9,CASSVSGHNSPLHF
TRBJ2-7,-,-,TRBV12-3/TRBV12-4,CASSPAGEEQYF
TRBJ1-5,-,-,TRBV18,CASSPAGDQPQHF
TRBJ2-7,few,TRBD2,TRBV27,CASSPRGVSYEQYF
TRBJ2-7,-,TRBD2,TRBV7-3,CASSLTSGSAYEQYF
TRBJ1-6,-,-,TRBV28,CASSQDRRRALHF
TRBJ2-1,-,-,TRBV5-1,CASSHGRGGAYNEQFF
TRBJ2-7,-,TRBD1,TRBV9,CASSVGRTGYEQYF
TRBJ2-3,-,-,TRBV7-2,CASSLVLADTQYF
TRBJ1-6,-,-,TRBV6-4,CASSRNAGLSPLHF
TRBJ2-7,-,-,TRBV18,CASSPQRQITYEQYF
TRBJ1-2,-,-,TRBV27,CASSFRDSFYGYTF
TRBJ1-1,-,-,TRBV24-1,CATRGLNTEAFF
TRBJ2-3,few,-,TRBV21-1,CASTEVMDRGGTDTQYF
TRBJ1-3,few,TRBD1,TRBV9,CASSARDRVGGNTIYF
TRBJ2-5,-,TRBD2,TRBV4-3,CASSQRGSGRAYETQYF
TRBJ1-2,once,-,TRBV27,CASGGWNYGYTF
TRBJ2-5,-,-,TRBV5-8,CASSLGSRGFSETQYF
TRBJ2-5,-,TRBD2,TRBV5-4,CASLLRGGGGETQYF
TRBJ2-3,once,TRBD1,TRBV29-1,CSVEGDRGREGTQYF
TRBJ1-3,-,TRBD1,TRBV30,CAWSGQGLGNTIYF
TRBJ2-3,-,TRBD2,TRBV20-1,CSASGSGGTDTQYF
TRBJ1-2,-,TRBD1,TRBV4-3,CASSLQGTGYTF
TRBJ2-1,-,-,TRBV9,CASSDRGLAQNEQFF
TRBJ1-4,once,TRBD1,TRBV15,CATQGGYDEKLFF
TRBJ2-3,-,-,TRBV28,CASSSPSTDTQYF